This T cell receptor (beta chain) was sequenced during a study of CD8 T cells in Susac syndrome. The RNA input was 0.5 to 1 ug, and it was reverse transcribed with random hexamers. MiXCR was run by TCRdb on the immunoSEQ multiplex PCR reads, yielding one entry per CDR3 protein. The table has under 150,000 distinct CDR3 sequences, approximately 95% seen once. The CDR3 runs 14 residues. Trimming took 2 bases from V and 4 from J; bases not matched to a gene: 8. CDR1 and CDR2 (germline): GTSNPN, SVGIG (reference sequence). The study sequenced TCR beta in blood CD8+ and CD4+ T cells. Sequencing was performed on CD8+ T cells from PBMCs. The clonotype was recovered from a human donor in good health. The chain joins TRBV30 to TRBJ2-7, with 7 bases lining up with TRBD2. The CDR3 loop is CAWSFGLAAYEQYF. Written as DNA, the CDR3 is TGTGCCTGGAGTTTTGGGCTAGCGGCGTACGAGCAGTACTTC.